This T cell receptor (beta chain) is drawn from a study of shared clonotypes between healthy human individuals (dated by TCRdb to the early 2020s). Regarding the research as a whole: Three men and a couple of women, aged 18 to 49 years, made up the cohort. To estimate repertoire size and how much clonotype sharing occurs between individuals, the study deeply sequenced the blood TCR repertoires of five healthy adults. Leukapheresis yielded between about 0.85 and 10 billion PBMCs per donor. For each donor, three plates each were used for CD4 naive and CD4 memory, two plates were used for CD8 naive, and one plate was used for CD8 memory. Libraries were prepared and TCR repertoires were sequenced by different laboratories using diverse techniques, in order to increase sequencing depth and limit assay-specific biases.

Findings and caveats that apply to the study as a whole: Naive subsets generally had larger estimated clonotype richness than memory subsets did. Rarefaction of sorted-subset datasets indicated incomplete sequencing despite the large sequencing depth. Clonotypes shared by all four sorted-subset donors showed higher generation probabilities than non-shared clonotypes. Sharing across a few donors was observed for about 5% of naive CD4, about 3.2% of naive CD8, 2% to 2.5% of memory CD4, and around 0.4% of memory CD8 clonotypes. Only blood was sampled, and tissue TCR repertoires likely differ from those in blood. Because the study included only a small number of donors, the genetic and exposure-history diversity represented was limited. Pairwise subsampling indicated that sequencing depth was expected to affect the degree of clonotype sharing among donors.

CD8 naive samples consisted of CD45RO-negative cells that were positively selected for CCR7, yielding a CD45RA+CCR7+ population without TemRA cells. The donors were healthy, HIV-negative adults with no recently reported acute infections or vaccinations. All donors were Caucasian adults living in Nashville, Tennessee, USA. Blood was obtained by leukapheresis, after which PBMCs were separated by Ficoll-Histopaque density gradient centrifugation and cryopreserved in liquid nitrogen vapor phase. Analytical flow cytometry was used to check the purity and quantity of each magnetically sorted T cell population. From each sorted fraction, genomic DNA was isolated and quantified by UV absorbance on a Nanodrop 2000c. About this clone itself: It lacks a known antigen. There are no base qualities to consult, and no much larger clone falls within one base.

Using the deep immunoSEQ assay, multiplex PCR amplified TCR CDR3 regions from genomic DNA. Genomic DNA extracted from each cell subset was distributed evenly over all wells of several immunoSEQ 96-well plates, and each plate served as one replicate. For sorted subsets, approximately 190 ng of genomic DNA, equivalent to around 30,000 T cell genomes, went into each replicate PCR. Purified libraries were quantified with a Qubit 3.0 fluorometer, sized on a Bioanalyzer 2100, and re-quantified with the KAPA Library Quantification kit. Every immunoSEQ 96-well plate was sequenced on a dedicated single-read 150-cycle Illumina NextSeq 550 flow cell. The paper's data handling went like this. The immunoSEQ output contained only junctional sequences without quality scores, so filtering could not match that applied to full-length reads. To assign V/J genes and CDR3, sequences were annotated using PyIR, a Python wrapper for IgBLAST v1.9, with IMGT germline references. Any read was removed if the V/J assignment was weak (E-value above 1e-6), the CDR3 was missing, or the read contained stop codons, out-of-frame junctions, or ambiguous translated residues. V3J clonotypes were defined as sequences sharing an identical inferred V gene, J gene, and CDR3 amino acid sequence. The percentage overlap between two repertoires was calculated by dividing the number of shared unique clonotypes by the size of the smaller repertoire. Repertoire richness was assessed with RTK rarefaction, the Chao1 estimator, and Recon v2.1 estimates of unobserved clonotypes. Generation probabilities were computed with OLGA for all TCRbeta clonotypes obtained by the gDNA method from a handful of donors. TCRdb provides this immuneACCESS table in a form limited to in-frame rearrangements. Some clones are lacking; in checked studies, under half of them reflect an unresolved V gene, and why the rest are absent is not known. V, J and clone size reflect that table, while D and trimming were determined from the DNA. Counted in this sample were a few million clones; just under 95% of them appeared once. The top ten hold about 1.7% of the sample.

Sequencing was carried out using naive CD8+ T cells from PBMCs. What this sample's cell subset or site label stands for: CD45RA+CCR7+. This TCR was recovered from a man between 18 and 29 years old in good health. Some clones in this sample may be carry-over from other donors' samples.

The CDR3 reads CASRTRTSVYEQYF. In nucleotide form, the sequence is TGTGCCAGCAGGACTCGGACTAGTGTCTACGAGCAGTACTTC. The rearranged chain carries TRBV28 and TRBJ2-7; 7 of the junction bases match TRBD2. Trimming leaves V shorter by 6 bases and J shorter by 3 bases, with the junction holding 8 bases beyond the gene matches. The CDR3 holds 14 amino acids from the cysteine to the phenylalanine. Here the CDR3 DNA is all that survives: 42 bases in frame from base 1. As encoded in the germline V gene, CDR1 is MDHEN while CDR2 is SYDVKM. Reference TRBV28 and TRBJ2-7 proteins supply the regions before and after the CDR3; the full variable domain is: DVKVTQSSRYLVKRTGEKVFLECVQDMDHENMFWYRQDPGLGLRLIYFSYDVKMKEKGDIPEGYSVSREKKERFSLILESASTNQTSMYLCASRTRTSVYEQYFGPGTRLTVT.